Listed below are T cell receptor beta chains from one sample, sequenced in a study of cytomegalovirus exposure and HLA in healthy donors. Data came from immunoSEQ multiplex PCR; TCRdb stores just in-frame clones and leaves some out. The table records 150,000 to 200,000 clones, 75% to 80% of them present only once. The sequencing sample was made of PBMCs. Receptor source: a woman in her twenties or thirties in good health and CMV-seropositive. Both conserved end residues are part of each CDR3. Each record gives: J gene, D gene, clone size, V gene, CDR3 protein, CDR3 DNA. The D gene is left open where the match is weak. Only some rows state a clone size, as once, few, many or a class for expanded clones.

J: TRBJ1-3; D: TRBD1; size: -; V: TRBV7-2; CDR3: CASSATGGSGNTIYF; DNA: TGTGCCAGCAGCGCAACAGGGGGCTCAGGAAACACCATATATTTT
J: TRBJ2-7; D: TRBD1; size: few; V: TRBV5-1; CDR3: CASNSGQGASGYEQYF; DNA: TGCGCCAGCAACTCGGGACAGGGAGCGAGTGGCTACGAGCAGTACTTC
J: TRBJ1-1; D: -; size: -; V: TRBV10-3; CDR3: CAIRSAGSDTEAFF; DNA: TGTGCCATCAGGTCAGCGGGATCGGACACTGAAGCTTTCTTT
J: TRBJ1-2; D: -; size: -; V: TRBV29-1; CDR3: CSSSRGGGYTF; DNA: TGCAGCTCCAGTAGGGGAGGAGGCTACACCTTC
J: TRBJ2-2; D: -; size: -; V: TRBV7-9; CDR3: CASSIPGLNTGELFF; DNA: TGTGCCAGCAGTATACCGGGACTTAACACCGGGGAGCTGTTTTTT
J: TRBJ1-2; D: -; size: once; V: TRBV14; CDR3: CASSRSEALYGYTF; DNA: TGTGCCAGCAGTCGTAGCGAGGCCCTCTATGGCTACACCTTC
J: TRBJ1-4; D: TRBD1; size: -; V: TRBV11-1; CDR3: CASSPQGVEEKLFF; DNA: TGTGCCAGCAGCCCACAGGGGGTTGAAGAAAAACTGTTTTTT
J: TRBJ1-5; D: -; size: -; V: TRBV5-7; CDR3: CASSLAQQPQHF; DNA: TGTGCCAGCAGCTTGGCCCAGCAGCCCCAGCATTTT
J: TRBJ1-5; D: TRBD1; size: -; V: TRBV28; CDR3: CASNWGQGNQPQHF; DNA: TGTGCCAGCAATTGGGGACAGGGGAACCAGCCCCAGCATTTT
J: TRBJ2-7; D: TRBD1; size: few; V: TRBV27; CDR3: CASSPWGTGPYEQYF; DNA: TGTGCCAGCAGTCCCTGGGGGACAGGGCCCTACGAGCAGTACTTC
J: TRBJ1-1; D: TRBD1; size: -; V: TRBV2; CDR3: CAKQGAKRTEAFF; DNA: TGTGCCAAACAGGGGGCGAAGAGGACTGAAGCTTTCTTT
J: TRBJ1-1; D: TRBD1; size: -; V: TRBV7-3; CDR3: CASSLFRDRGSEAFF; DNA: TGTGCCAGCAGCTTATTCAGGGACAGGGGGTCTGAAGCTTTCTTT
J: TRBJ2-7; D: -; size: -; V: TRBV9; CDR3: CASSAGDMAYEQYF; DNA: TGTGCCAGCAGCGCGGGGGATATGGCCTACGAGCAGTACTTC
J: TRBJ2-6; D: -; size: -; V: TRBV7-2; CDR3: CASSTRLGANVLTF; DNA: TGTGCCAGCAGCACCCGGTTGGGGGCCAACGTCCTGACTTTC
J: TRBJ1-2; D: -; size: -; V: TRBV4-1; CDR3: CASSQDRGAFGYTF; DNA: TGCGCCAGCAGCCAAGATCGGGGGGCTTTTGGCTACACCTTC
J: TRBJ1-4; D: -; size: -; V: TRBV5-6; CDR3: CASSLDRRTGEKLFF; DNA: TGTGCCAGCAGCTTGGATCGAAGGACGGGGGAAAAACTGTTTTTT
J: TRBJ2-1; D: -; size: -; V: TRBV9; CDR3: CASSGEILGEQFF; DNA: TGTGCCAGCAGCGGGGAGATACTCGGTGAGCAGTTCTTC
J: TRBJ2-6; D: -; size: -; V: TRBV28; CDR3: CASSSPPVSGANVLTF; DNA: TGTGCCAGCAGTTCCCCCCCCGTTTCTGGGGCCAACGTCCTGACTTTC
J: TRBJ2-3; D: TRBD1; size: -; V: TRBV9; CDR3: CASSGGRGRIGTDTQYF; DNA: TGTGCCAGCAGCGGAGGCAGGGGGCGCATCGGCACAGATACGCAGTATTTT
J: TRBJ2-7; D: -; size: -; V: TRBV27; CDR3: CASSLIGLRVPTAPSYYEQYF; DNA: TGTGCCAGCAGTTTGATAGGCCTTCGGGTTCCCACGGCCCCGAGTTACTACGAGCAGTACTTC
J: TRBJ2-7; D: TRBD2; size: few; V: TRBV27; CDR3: CASSSHMTSGSYIEQYF; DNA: TGTGCCAGCAGTTCCCACATGACTAGCGGATCCTATATCGAGCAGTACTTC
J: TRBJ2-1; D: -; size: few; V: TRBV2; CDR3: CASSESLDYLFDEQFF; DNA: TGTGCCAGCAGTGAATCGTTGGACTACCTCTTCGATGAGCAGTTCTTC
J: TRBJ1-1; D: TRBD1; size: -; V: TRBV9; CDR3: CASSLAGGGTEAFF; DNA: TGTGCCAGCAGCCTCGCAGGGGGCGGAACTGAAGCTTTCTTT
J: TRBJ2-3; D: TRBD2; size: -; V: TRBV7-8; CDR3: CASSLDLAASTDTQYF; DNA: TGTGCCAGCAGCTTAGACCTAGCGGCTAGCACAGATACGCAGTATTTT
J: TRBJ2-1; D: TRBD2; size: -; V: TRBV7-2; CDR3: CASSLALAGGPYSVF; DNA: TGTGCCAGCAGCTTAGCACTAGCGGGGGGGCCGTACTCTGTCTTC
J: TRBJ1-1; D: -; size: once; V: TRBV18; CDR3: CASSPMTCCTTEAFF; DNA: TGTGCCAGCTCACCAATGACTTGCTGCACCACTGAAGCTTTCTTT
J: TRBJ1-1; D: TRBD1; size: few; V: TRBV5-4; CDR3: CASRPEQGAPEAFF; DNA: TGTGCCAGCAGACCCGAACAGGGGGCGCCTGAAGCTTTCTTT
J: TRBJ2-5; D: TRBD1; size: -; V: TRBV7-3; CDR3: CASSLTGGSGKTQYF; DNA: TGTGCCAGCAGCTTAACAGGGGGCTCGGGGAAGACCCAGTACTTC
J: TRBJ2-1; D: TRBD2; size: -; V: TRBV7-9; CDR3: CASSELLAGLMNEGNEQFF; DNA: TGTGCCAGCAGCGAATTACTAGCGGGGCTTATGAATGAGGGCAATGAGCAGTTCTTC
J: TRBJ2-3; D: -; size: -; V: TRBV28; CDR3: CASSSRGQGTDTQYF; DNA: TGTGCCAGCAGTTCGCGGGGGCAAGGCACAGATACGCAGTATTTT
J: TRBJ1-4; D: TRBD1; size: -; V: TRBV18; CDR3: CASSPLQGAKGEKLFF; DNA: TGTGCCAGCTCACCCTTACAGGGGGCAAAGGGAGAAAAACTGTTTTTT
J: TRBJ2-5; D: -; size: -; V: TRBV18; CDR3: CASSHPGLLGETQYF; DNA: TGTGCCAGCTCACACCCGGGACTCTTAGGGGAGACCCAGTACTTC
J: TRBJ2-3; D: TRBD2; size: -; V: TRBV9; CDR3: CASSVESGRGTDTQYF; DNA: TGTGCCAGCAGCGTAGAGAGCGGGAGGGGCACAGATACGCAGTATTTT
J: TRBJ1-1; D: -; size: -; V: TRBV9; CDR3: CASSGAGRAFF; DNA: TGTGCCAGCAGCGGGGCAGGGAGGGCTTTCTTT
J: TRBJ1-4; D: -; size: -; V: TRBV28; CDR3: CASSTLVGGAIGEKLFF; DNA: TGTGCCAGCAGTACCCTAGTGGGGGGGGCGATCGGTGAAAAACTGTTTTTT
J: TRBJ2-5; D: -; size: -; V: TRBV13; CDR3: CASSTRLGRETQYF; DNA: TGTGCCAGCAGCACACGACTAGGCAGGGAGACCCAGTACTTC
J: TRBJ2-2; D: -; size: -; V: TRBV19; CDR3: CASFPLGTNTGELFF; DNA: TGTGCCAGTTTCCCCCTTGGCACGAACACCGGGGAGCTGTTTTTT
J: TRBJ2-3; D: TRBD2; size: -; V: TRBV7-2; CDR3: CASSPLGLAGGQRTDTQYF; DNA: TGTGCCAGCAGCCCCCTGGGACTAGCGGGGGGGCAACGCACAGATACGCAGTATTTT
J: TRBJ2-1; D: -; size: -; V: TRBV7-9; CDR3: CASRPPTADNEQFF; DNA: TGTGCCAGCAGGCCCCCGACAGCAGACAATGAGCAGTTCTTC
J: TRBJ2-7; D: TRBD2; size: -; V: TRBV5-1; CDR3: CASSLEPSGSYEQYF; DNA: TGCGCCAGCAGCTTGGAGCCTAGCGGGAGCTACGAGCAGTACTTC
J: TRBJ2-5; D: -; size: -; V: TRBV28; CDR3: CASSWTEQETQYF; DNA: TGTGCCAGCAGTTGGACTGAACAAGAGACCCAGTACTTC
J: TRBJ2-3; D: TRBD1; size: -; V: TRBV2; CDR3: CASSGSDRGPTDTQYF; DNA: TGTGCCAGCAGTGGAAGCGACAGGGGCCCCACAGATACGCAGTATTTT
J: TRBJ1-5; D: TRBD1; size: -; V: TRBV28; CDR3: CASSLTGARNQPQHF; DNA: TGTGCCAGCAGTTTAACAGGGGCGCGGAATCAGCCCCAGCATTTT
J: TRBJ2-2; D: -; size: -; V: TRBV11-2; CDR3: CASSLDRRGGTGELFF; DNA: TGTGCCAGCAGCTTAGATCGGCGTGGAGGGACCGGGGAGCTGTTTTTT
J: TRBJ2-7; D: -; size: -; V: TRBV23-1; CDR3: CASGIKGAYEQYF; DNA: TGCGCCAGCGGTATTAAAGGAGCCTACGAGCAGTACTTC
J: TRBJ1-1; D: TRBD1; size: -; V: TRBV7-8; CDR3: CASSLGTGGEAFF; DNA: TGTGCCAGCAGCTTAGGGACAGGCGGGGAGGCTTTCTTT
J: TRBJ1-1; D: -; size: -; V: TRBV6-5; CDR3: CASSEIDSNTEAFF; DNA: TGTGCCAGCAGTGAAATCGACAGCAACACTGAAGCTTTCTTT
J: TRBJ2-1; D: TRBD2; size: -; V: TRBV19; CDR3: CASSPRREPNEQFF; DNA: TGTGCCAGTAGTCCCCGGCGGGAGCCGAATGAGCAGTTCTTC